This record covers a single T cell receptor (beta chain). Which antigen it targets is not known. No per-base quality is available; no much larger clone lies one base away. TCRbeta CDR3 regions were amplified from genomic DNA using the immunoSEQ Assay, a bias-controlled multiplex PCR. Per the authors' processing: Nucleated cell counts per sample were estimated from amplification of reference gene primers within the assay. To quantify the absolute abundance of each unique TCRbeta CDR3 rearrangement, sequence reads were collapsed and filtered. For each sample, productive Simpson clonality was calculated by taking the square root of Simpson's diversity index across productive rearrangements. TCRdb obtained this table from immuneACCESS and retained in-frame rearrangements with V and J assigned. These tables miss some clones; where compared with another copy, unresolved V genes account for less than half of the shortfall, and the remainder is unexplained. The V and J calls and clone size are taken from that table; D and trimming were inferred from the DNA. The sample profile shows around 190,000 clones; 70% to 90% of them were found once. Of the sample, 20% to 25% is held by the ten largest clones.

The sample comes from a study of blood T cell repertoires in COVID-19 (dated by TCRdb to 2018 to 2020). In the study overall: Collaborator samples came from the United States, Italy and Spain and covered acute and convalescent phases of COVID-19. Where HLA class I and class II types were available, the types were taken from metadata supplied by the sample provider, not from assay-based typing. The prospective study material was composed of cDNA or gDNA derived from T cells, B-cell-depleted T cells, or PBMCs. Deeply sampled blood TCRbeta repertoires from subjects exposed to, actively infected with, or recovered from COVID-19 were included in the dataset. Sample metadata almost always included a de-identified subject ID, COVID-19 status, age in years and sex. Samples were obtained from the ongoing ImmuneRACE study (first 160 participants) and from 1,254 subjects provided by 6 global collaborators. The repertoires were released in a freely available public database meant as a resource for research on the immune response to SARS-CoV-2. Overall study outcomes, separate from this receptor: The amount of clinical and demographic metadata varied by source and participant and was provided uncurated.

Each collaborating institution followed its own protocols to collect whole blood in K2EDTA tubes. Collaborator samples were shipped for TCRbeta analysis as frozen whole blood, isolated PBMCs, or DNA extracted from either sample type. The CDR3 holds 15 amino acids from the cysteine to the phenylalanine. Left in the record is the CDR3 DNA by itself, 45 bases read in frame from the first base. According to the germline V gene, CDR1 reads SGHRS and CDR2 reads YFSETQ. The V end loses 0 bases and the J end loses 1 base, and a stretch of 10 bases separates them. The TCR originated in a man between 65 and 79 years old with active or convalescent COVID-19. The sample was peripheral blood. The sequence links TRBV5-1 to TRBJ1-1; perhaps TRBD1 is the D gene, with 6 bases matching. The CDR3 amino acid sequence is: CASSLGGHKNTEAFF. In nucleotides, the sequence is TGCGCCAGCAGCTTGGGGGGACACAAGAACACTGAAGCTTTCTTT.